This T cell receptor beta chain was sequenced in a study of shared clonotypes between healthy human individuals (dated by TCRdb to about 2020). Concerning the study at large: Two women and a few men aged 18 to 49 years were included in the cohort. For each donor, CD4 naive and CD4 memory were each given three plates, CD8 naive was given two plates, and CD8 memory was given one plate. To estimate repertoire size and how much clonotypes are shared between individuals, the study performed deep sequencing of blood TCR repertoires from roughly five healthy adults. To increase sequencing depth and limit assay-specific biases, different laboratories used diverse techniques to prepare libraries and sequence TCR repertoires. Each donor's leukapheresis produced roughly between roughly 0.85 and 9.5 billion PBMCs. What the study reported, not specific to this receptor: Naive subsets generally had larger estimated clonotype richness than memory subsets did. Rarefaction of sorted-subset datasets indicated incomplete sequencing despite the large sequencing depth. When four donors were compared, the shared fraction of clonotypes was about 5% for naive CD4, 3.5% to 4% for naive CD8, 2.3% for memory CD4, and 0.4% for memory CD8. Because the study included only a small number of donors, the genetic and exposure-history diversity represented was limited. Sampling was restricted to blood, and TCR repertoires in tissues likely differ from the TCR repertoires found in blood. Based on pairwise subsampling, the degree of clonotype sharing among donors was expected to be affected by sequencing depth. Compared with non-shared clonotypes, clonotypes shared by all four sorted-subset donors had higher generation probabilities.

Donors were healthy HIV-negative adults with no recently reported acute infections or vaccinations. Every donor was a Caucasian adult residing in Nashville, Tennessee, USA. CD4+ T cells were enriched by magnetic negative selection; naive cells were then positively selected on CD45RA, and the negative fraction formed the memory subset. After blood collection by leukapheresis, PBMCs were isolated using Ficoll-Histopaque density gradient centrifugation and then cryopreserved in the vapor phase of liquid nitrogen. Analytical flow cytometry was used to check the purity and quantity of each magnetically sorted T cell population. Genomic DNA was isolated from each sorted fraction and quantified by UV absorbance on a Nanodrop 2000c. About this clone: The antigen it binds to is not known. Per-base quality was not reported, and no clone a single base away is much larger than it.

Including the terminal cysteine and phenylalanine, the CDR3 comprises 16 residues. Only the CDR3 DNA is retained, 48 bases long and in frame from the first base. CDR1 MGHRA and CDR2 YSYEKL are derived from the germline V gene. Deletion took 1 base off V and 4 bases off J, with a span of 17 bases between the germline ends. Using the deep immunoSEQ assay, multiplex PCR amplified TCR CDR3 regions from genomic DNA. For each cell subset, the extracted genomic DNA was distributed evenly across all wells of several immunoSEQ 96-well plates, and each plate served as one replicate. For sorted subsets, each replicate PCR was loaded with about 200 ng genomic DNA, equivalent to 30,000 or so T cell genomes. The purified libraries were quantified using a Qubit 3.0 fluorometer, sized with a Bioanalyzer 2100, and then quantified again using the KAPA Library Quantification kit. A separate single-read 150-cycle Illumina NextSeq 550 flow cell was used to sequence each immunoSEQ 96-well plate. From the authors' description of their analysis: Because only junctional sequences without quality scores were contained in the immunoSEQ output, filtering matching that applied to full-length reads could not be performed. Sequences were annotated with PyIR, a Python wrapper for IgBLAST v1.9, using IMGT germline references to assign V/J genes and CDR3. Reads with weak V/J assignments (E-value above 1e-6), missing CDR3, stop codons, out-of-frame junctions, or ambiguous translated residues were removed. V3J clonotypes were defined as sequences sharing the same inferred V gene, J gene, and CDR3 amino acid sequence. The percentage overlap between two repertoires was calculated by dividing the number of shared unique clonotypes by the size of the smaller repertoire. Richness of each repertoire was evaluated using RTK rarefaction, the Chao1 estimator, and Recon v2.1 estimates of unobserved clonotypes. Generation probabilities for all TCRbeta clonotypes obtained by the gDNA method from several donors were computed using OLGA. The immuneACCESS repertoire file appears here via TCRdb, limited to in-frame rearrangements. These files lack a portion of the clones; in checked studies, under half of the deficit traces to unresolved V genes, and the cause of the others is not known. Clonal size and the V and J genes are those of that table, whereas D and trimming came from the DNA. The sample has a few million clones on record, over 85% of them singletons. About 0.13% of the sample is held by the ten biggest clonotypes.

The chain employs TRBV4-1 and TRBJ2-7, with the D gene not confidently named. The sequenced sample consisted of naive CD4+ T cells sorted from blood. In light of the paper, this sample's cell subset or site label describes: CD45RA+ positively selected. The TCR was taken from a man aged 18 to 29 in good health. The CDR3 here reads CASSQGPILGPYEQYF. The nucleotide sequence is given as TGCGCCAGCAGCCAAGGGCCAATCCTCGGGCCGTACGAGCAGTACTTC.